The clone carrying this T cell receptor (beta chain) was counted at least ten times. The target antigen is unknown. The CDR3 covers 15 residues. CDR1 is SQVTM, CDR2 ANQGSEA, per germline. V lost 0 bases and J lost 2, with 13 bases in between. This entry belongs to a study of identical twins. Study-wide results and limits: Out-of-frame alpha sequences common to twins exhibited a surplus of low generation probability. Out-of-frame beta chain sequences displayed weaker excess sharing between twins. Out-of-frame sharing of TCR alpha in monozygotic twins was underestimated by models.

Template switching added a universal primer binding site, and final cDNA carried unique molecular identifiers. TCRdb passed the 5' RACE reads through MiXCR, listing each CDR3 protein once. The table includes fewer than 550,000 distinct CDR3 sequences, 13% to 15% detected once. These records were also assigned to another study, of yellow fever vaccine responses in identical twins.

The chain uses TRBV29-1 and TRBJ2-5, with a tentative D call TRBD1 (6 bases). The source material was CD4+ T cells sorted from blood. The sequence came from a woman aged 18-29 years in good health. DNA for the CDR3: TGCAGCGTTGAAGATCTAGGGCAGGGGCAAGAGACCCAGTACTTC. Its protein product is CSVEDLGQGQETQYF.